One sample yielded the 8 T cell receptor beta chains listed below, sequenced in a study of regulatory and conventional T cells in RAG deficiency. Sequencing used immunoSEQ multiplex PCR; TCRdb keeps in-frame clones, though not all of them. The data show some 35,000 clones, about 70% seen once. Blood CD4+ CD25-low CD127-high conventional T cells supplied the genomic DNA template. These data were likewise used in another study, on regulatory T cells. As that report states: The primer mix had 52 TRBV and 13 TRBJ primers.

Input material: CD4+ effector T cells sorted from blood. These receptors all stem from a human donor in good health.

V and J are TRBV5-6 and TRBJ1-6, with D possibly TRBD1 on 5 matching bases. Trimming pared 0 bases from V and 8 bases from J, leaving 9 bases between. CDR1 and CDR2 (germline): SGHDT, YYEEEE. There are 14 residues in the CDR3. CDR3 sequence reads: CASSLGSGDSPLHF. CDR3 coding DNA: TGTGCCAGCAGCTTGGGGTCGGGGGATTCACCCCTCCACTTT.

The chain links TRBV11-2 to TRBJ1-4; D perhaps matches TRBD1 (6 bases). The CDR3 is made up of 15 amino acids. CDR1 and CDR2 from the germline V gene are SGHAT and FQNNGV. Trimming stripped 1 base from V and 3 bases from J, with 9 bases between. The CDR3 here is CASSLAGASNEKLFF. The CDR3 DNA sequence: TGTGCCAGCAGCTTAGCGGGGGCTTCTAATGAAAAACTGTTTTTT. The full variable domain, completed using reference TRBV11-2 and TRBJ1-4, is EAGVAQSPRYKIIEKRQSVAFWCNPISGHATLYWYQQILGQGPKLLIQFQNNGVVDDSQLPKDRFSAERLKGVDSTLKIQPAKLEDSAVYLCASSLAGASNEKLFFGSGTQLSVL.

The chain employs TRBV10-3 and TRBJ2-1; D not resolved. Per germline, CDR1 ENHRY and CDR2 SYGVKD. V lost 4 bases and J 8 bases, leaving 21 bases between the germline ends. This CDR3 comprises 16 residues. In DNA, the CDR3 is TGTGCCATCAGTGGGGCTAATACGGGCCACCCCTATGAGCAGTTCTTC. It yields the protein CAISGANTGHPYEQFF.

CDR3 DNA: TGTGCCAGCAGTGCCGGCGGGGGGGGTGGATATGGCTACACCTTC. Translating gives CASSAGGGGGYGYTF. The chain combines TRBV6-4 with TRBJ1-2; weak D call: TRBD1 (5 bases). The V gene's germline CDR1 is MRHNA and CDR2 SNTAGT. The CDR3 is made up of 15 amino acids. Trimming cost V 4 bases and J 5 bases, with 17 bases left between them.

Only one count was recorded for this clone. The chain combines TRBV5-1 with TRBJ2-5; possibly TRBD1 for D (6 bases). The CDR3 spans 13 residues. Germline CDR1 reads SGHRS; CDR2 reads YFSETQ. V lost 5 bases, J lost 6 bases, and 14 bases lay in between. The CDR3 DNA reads TGCGCCAGCAGTCACAGGGAAAGGCAGACCCAGTACTTC. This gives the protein CASSHRERQTQYF.

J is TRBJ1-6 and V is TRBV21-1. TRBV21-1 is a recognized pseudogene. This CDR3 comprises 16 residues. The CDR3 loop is CASSKAHKLAGSPLHF. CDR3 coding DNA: TGTGCCAGCAGCAAAGCGCATAAGCTCGCTGGGTCACCCCTCCACTTT.

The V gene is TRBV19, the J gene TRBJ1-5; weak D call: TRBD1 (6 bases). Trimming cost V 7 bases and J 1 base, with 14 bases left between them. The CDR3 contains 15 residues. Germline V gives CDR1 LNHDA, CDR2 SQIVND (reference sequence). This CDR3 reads CASTKQGGSNQPQHF. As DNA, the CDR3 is TGTGCCAGTACTAAACAGGGAGGGAGCAATCAGCCCCAGCATTTT.

CDR3 loop: CASTPSGLTGELFF. The CDR3 coding sequence is TGTGCCAGCACCCCCAGCGGCCTCACCGGGGAGCTGTTTTTT. V usage is TRBV7-9 and J usage is TRBJ2-2; weak D call: TRBD2 (5 bases). The CDR3 is made up of 14 amino acids. In germline, CDR1 is SEHNR, CDR2 FQNEAQ (reference sequence). With 7 bases removed from V and 4 bases from J, the gap between germline ends came to 13 bases.